The 21 T cell receptor beta chains below were found in one sample sequenced in a study of radiotherapy plus CTLA-4 blockade in lung cancer. The repertoire was sequenced with immunoSEQ multiplex PCR; TCRdb's copy has only in-frame clones and lacks some. The sample includes roughly 100,000 clones, approximately 78% seen only once; the top ten take around 3.5%. The sample in question was peripheral blood, obtained from a patient treated with radiotherapy plus ipilimumab. The receptor source for this set is a human donor with non-small cell lung cancer who had a partial response to radiotherapy plus ipilimumab.

This clone was detected only once. The J gene is TRBJ2-7, the V gene TRBV5-3; D might be TRBD1 (5 bases). TRBV5-3 is classed as an ORF, of uncertain function. The CDR3 covers 18 residues. V lost 0 bases and J 4 bases, leaving 23 bases between the germline ends. The CDR3: CARSLATARKDLRYEQYF. In nucleotides, the CDR3 is TGTGCCAGAAGCTTGGCGACAGCAAGAAAAGATCTCCGGTACGAGCAGTACTTC.

Note on this clone: One end of the junction fails to match germline, which may point to a read error. The same CDR3 arises from other DNA sequences in this sample as well. The gene calls are TRBV7-2 and TRBJ1-1, with D possibly being TRBD1 (6 bases). Germline loops: CDR1 SGHTA, CDR2 FQGNSA. This CDR3 spans 14 amino acids. The CDR3 nucleotides are TGTGCCAGCAGCTTAATAAGGGGGAACACTGAAGCCTTCTTT. It specifies CASSLIRGNTEAFF.

This rearrangement joins TRBV10-3 to TRBJ2-7; 8 bases line up with TRBD2. The CDR3 spans 13 residues. Germline values: CDR1 ENHRY, CDR2 SYGVKD. V shed 10 bases and J 5 bases; nucleotides not matched to a gene: 10. The CDR3 DNA is TGTGCCACCAAGGGATTTAGCGGGAACGAGCAGTACTTC. Amino acid sequence: CATKGFSGNEQYF.

This clone was observed once. This chain uses TRBV5-1 with TRBJ2-5, with TRBD2 identical over 9 bases. Trimming removed 4 bases from V and 3 bases from J; junction bases left unmatched: 4. Germline V CDR1 and CDR2: SGHRS, YFSETQ. The CDR3 covers 14 residues. The CDR3 sequence is CASSPSGEKETQYF. The CDR3 DNA follows: TGCGCCAGCAGCCCTAGCGGGGAAAAAGAGACCCAGTACTTC. The full variable domain, rest sourced from reference TRBV5-1 and TRBJ2-5, is KAGVTQTPRYLIKTRGQQVTLSCSPISGHRSVSWYQQTPGQGLQFLFEYFSETQRNKGNFPGRFSGRQFSNSRSEMNVSTLELGDSALYLCASSPSGEKETQYFGPGTRLLVL.

This clone showed up just once. The chain combines TRBV9 with TRBJ2-5; perhaps TRBD1 as D (5 bases). The V and J ends lost 3 bases and 2 bases respectively, with 11 bases between them. The germline V gene encodes CDR1 SGDLS and CDR2 YYNGEE. This CDR3 is 14 amino acids long. The chain's CDR3 is CASSEGAYQETQYF. CDR3 nucleotide sequence: TGTGCCAGCAGCGAAGGGGCCTATCAAGAGACCCAGTACTTC. The full variable domain, completed using reference TRBV9 and TRBJ2-5, is DSGVTQTPKHLITATGQRVTLRCSPRSGDLSVYWYQQSLDQGLQFLIQYYNGEERAKGNILERFSAQQFPDLHSELNLSSLELGDSALYFCASSEGAYQETQYFGPGTRLLVL.

This rearrangement joins TRBV7-9 to TRBJ1-1; perhaps TRBD1 as D (5 bases). Trimming took 2 bases from V and 4 from J, leaving 11 bases between them. The CDR3 is made up of 14 amino acids. The germline V gene encodes CDR1 SEHNR and CDR2 FQNEAQ (reference sequence). The CDR3 region has the DNA TGTGCCAGCAGCTTACCGGGACTGGGCACTGAAGCTTTCTTT. Its translation: CASSLPGLGTEAFF.

As for this clone: The sample has other DNA sequences that encode this CDR3 too. The J gene is TRBJ2-7, the V gene TRBV30, with D possibly TRBD2 on 6 matching bases. V shed 0 bases and J shed 2 bases, with 8 bases lying between them. CDR1 is GTSNPN, CDR2 SVGIG, per germline (reference sequence). This CDR3 contains 13 residues. CDR3 region: CAWSVGGTYEQYF. Here the CDR3 DNA reads TGTGCCTGGAGTGTCGGGGGAACCTACGAGCAGTACTTC.

The chain has TRBV2 and TRBJ1-1; 10 nucleotides agree with TRBD1. Germline CDR1 SNHLY, CDR2 FYNNEI. The CDR3 is made up of 16 amino acids. V trimming: 5 bases; J trimming: 7 bases; junction bases outside the gene matches: 13. The CDR3 here is CASSLDPGQGWGEAFF. In nucleotides, the CDR3 is TGTGCCAGCAGTTTGGACCCGGGACAGGGGTGGGGTGAAGCTTTCTTT.

V is TRBV2 and J is TRBJ1-5; the match to TRBD1 covers 7 bases. Losses at the gene ends were 5 bases for V and 0 bases for J; bases not matched to a gene: 4. Germline-derived CDR1 and CDR2 are SNHLY and FYNNEI. This CDR3 is built from 15 residues. The CDR3 loop is CASSRDSHSNQPQHF. The CDR3 DNA follows: TGTGCCAGCAGTCGGGACAGTCATAGCAATCAGCCCCAGCATTTT.

The CDR3 sequence is CASSEVRGTSGNTIYF. In DNA form, the CDR3 reads TGTGCCAGCAGTGAAGTCAGGGGCACCTCTGGAAACACCATATATTTT. This chain connects TRBV6-1 to TRBJ1-3; D may be TRBD1 (6 bases). Germline CDR1 MNHNS, CDR2 SASEGT. The CDR3 extends over 16 amino acids. Trimming shortened V by 1 base and J by 0 bases, and 10 bases separated the two germline ends.

The gene calls are TRBV7-3 and TRBJ2-7; no firm D call. V was clipped by 5 bases and J by 0 bases, with 11 bases between them. Germline CDR1 SGHTA, CDR2 FQGTGA. The CDR3 consists of 14 residues. The CDR3 is CASSPQASSYEQYF. In nucleotides, the CDR3 is TGTGCCAGCAGCCCCCAGGCCAGCTCCTACGAGCAGTACTTC.

A single count supports this clone. CDR3 in DNA: TGTGCCAGCAGCTCGACGACTAGCGGATCGTATACCTACAATGAGCAGTTCTTC. It is translated as CASSSTTSGSYTYNEQFF. V usage is TRBV28 and J usage is TRBJ2-1, with 9 bases that match TRBD2. The length of the CDR3 is 18 residues. In germline, CDR1 is MDHEN, CDR2 SYDVKM. V lost 6 bases to trimming and J lost 2 bases; unmatched junction nucleotides: 14.

The chain uses TRBV2 and TRBJ1-1; D is possibly TRBD1 (5 bases). CDR1 SNHLY and CDR2 FYNNEI come from the germline V gene. This CDR3 is built from 14 residues. Trimming cost V 6 bases and J 1 base, with 12 bases left between them. Here the CDR3 DNA reads TGTGCCAGCAGCTCCCAGGGTGGGAACACTGAAGCTTTCTTT. Translated: CASSSQGGNTEAFF.

V is TRBV5-1 and J is TRBJ2-5; TRBD1 matches at 10 bases. The J call may be wrong; the DNA end is better matched by TRBJ2-7. Germline V lookup: CDR1 SGHRS, CDR2 YFSETQ. This CDR3 region has 15 residues. In DNA, the CDR3 is TGCGCCAGCAGCTGGACGGGACAGGGGACTGGCGAGCAGTACTTC. Its protein is CASSWTGQGTGEQYF.

The chain carries TRBV15 and TRBJ1-2; D is uncertain. The V gene's germline CDR1 is LNHNV and CDR2 YYDKDF (reference sequence). V gave up 3 bases and J gave up 7 bases, with 15 bases separating them. This CDR3 comprises 14 residues. CDR3 coding DNA: TGTGCCACCAGCAGCCCAGGCTCGCTGGGTGGCTACACCTTC. Amino acids: CATSSPGSLGGYTF.

This chain uses TRBV5-3 with TRBJ1-1, with D perhaps TRBD1 (5 bases). TRBV5-3 is assigned to the ORF class and has an uncertain function. This CDR3 region has 12 residues. V was shortened by 7 bases and J by 6 bases, with 13 bases between the two germline ends. The CDR3 is CARFRGWAEAFF. The CDR3 nucleotides are TGTGCCAGATTTAGGGGATGGGCTGAAGCTTTCTTT.

The chain combines TRBV18 with TRBJ1-5; 7 bases line up with TRBD1. V lost 3 bases, J lost 1 base, and 6 bases stayed unmatched. Germline CDR1 and CDR2: KGHSH and LQKENI. The CDR3 spans 16 residues. The CDR3 reads CASSPQGGSSNQPQHF. In DNA, the CDR3 is TGTGCCAGCTCACCCCAGGGGGGAAGCAGCAATCAGCCCCAGCATTTT.

The CDR3 reads CASSSPTRRETQYF. In DNA form, the CDR3 reads TGTGCCAGCAGTTCTCCGACACGAAGGGAGACCCAGTACTTC. The chain recombines TRBV28 with TRBJ2-5; D is unclear. Germline loops: CDR1 MDHEN, CDR2 SYDVKM. Trimming removed 4 bases at V and 5 bases at J, with 14 bases between. The CDR3 totals 14 residues.

This clone came up a few times. The chain has TRBV11-2 and TRBJ2-7, with 11 bases fitting TRBD1. Germline V gene sequence: CDR1 SGHAT, CDR2 FQNNGV. The junction had 3 bases not matched to a gene; V was cut back by 5 bases and J by 0 bases. There are 15 residues in the CDR3. The CDR3 here is CASSRGTGGSYEQYF. CDR3 coding DNA: TGTGCCAGCAGCCGTGGGACAGGGGGCTCCTACGAGCAGTACTTC.

This clone was recorded only once. The J gene is TRBJ1-1, the V gene TRBV28, with a weak D call TRBD1 (6 bases). Germline loops: CDR1 MDHEN, CDR2 SYDVKM. The V gene lost 6 bases and the J gene lost 5 bases, with 19 bases spanning the gap. The CDR3 runs to 15 residues. This CDR3 reads CASSPPPTGATEAFF. The CDR3 region has the DNA TGTGCCAGCAGCCCACCCCCGACAGGCGCGACTGAAGCTTTCTTT.

This clone was seen a single time. The rearrangement uses TRBV28 and TRBJ1-1, with TRBD1 matching over 8 bases. Unmatched junction bases numbered 9, after V lost 5 bases and J lost 4 bases. The CDR3 runs to 15 residues. The germline V gene has CDR1 MDHEN and CDR2 SYDVKM. CDR3 bases: TGTGCCAGCAGTCCCCCCGGACAGGGAATCACTGAAGCTTTCTTT. Protein product: CASSPPGQGITEAFF.